This TCR beta chain was recorded in a study of OX40 agonist ivuxolimab in advanced cancers. Study-wide points: Expanded clones tended on average to be more numerous among CD8+ T cells than CD4+. It was also the case that some nonresponders had low normalized T-cell clonal expansion.

Details on this clone: Its antigen remains unknown.

Autoimmune disease history or systemic immunosuppression meant exclusion. Sequencing was performed with immunoSEQ multiplex PCR; in TCRdb, only in-frame clones are kept and a portion is missing. The sample records around 100,000 clones, around 87% being singletons. Trimming took off 5 bases at V and 7 bases at J, with 5 bases between the two ends. CDR1 and CDR2 (germline): SEHNR, FQNEAQ (reference sequence). The CDR3 has 11 residues. Specimen: CD4+ or CD8+ T cells sorted from blood, collected in a trial of the OX40 agonist ivuxolimab. The J gene is TRBJ1-4, the V gene TRBV7-9, with D uncertain. The clonotype comes from an adult with an advanced solid tumor such as melanoma, head and neck, liver or kidney cancer. CDR3 region: CASSPVEKLFF. CDR3 bases: TGTGCCAGCAGCCCCGTTGAAAAACTGTTTTTT.